This T cell receptor beta chain was profiled in a study of shared clonotypes between healthy human individuals. Measured with immunoSEQ multiplex PCR; TCRdb has only the in-frame clones, and not every one. Found here are 950,000 to 1,300,000 clones, around 74% of them singletons; the top ten hold roughly 1.4%. On this clone itself: At the DNA level, this CDR3 is encoded by other sequences in the same sample as well.

The CDR3 has 15 amino acids. CDR1 and CDR2 from the germline V gene are MGHRA and YSYEKL. V dropped 1 base and J dropped 0 bases, with 7 bases sitting between them. The TCR was taken from a man aged 18-30 years in good health. Sample: memory CD4+ T cells sorted from blood. Noted subset: CD45RA-negative fraction. The rearrangement joins TRBV4-1 to TRBJ1-5, with D hard to call. The CDR3 DNA reads TGCGCCAGCAGCCAAGCTGAGAATAGCAATCAGCCCCAGCATTTT. This encodes CASSQAENSNQPQHF.